The next 7 T cell receptor beta chains were all read from a single sample in a study of CD8 T cells in ankylosing spondylitis. MiXCR was run by TCRdb on the 5' RACE reads, yielding one entry per CDR3 protein. The sample consists of about 260,000 distinct CDR3 sequences, roughly a quarter of them appearing once. Sample: blood, either unsorted or a sorted T cell fraction (not recorded which). These receptors were obtained from a male donor with ankylosing spondylitis or in good health (not recorded which).

The genes are TRBV28 and TRBJ2-7, with D hard to call. Germline CDR1 MDHEN, CDR2 SYDVKM. Trimming cost V 10 bases and J 5 bases, with 27 bases left between them. The CDR3 runs to 16 residues. In DNA, the CDR3 is TGTGCCATGGGCCCCGGACGGCCGGCGAGCCCCCACGAGCAGTACTTC. It encodes CAMGPGRPASPHEQYF.

V usage is TRBV6-5 and J usage is TRBJ2-7; TRBD1 or TRBD2 may be the D gene (7 bases each). Between the trimmed V and J ends, which lost 2 bases and 2 bases, there was a span of 19 bases. The CDR3 consists of 17 residues. The germline gives CDR1 MNHEY, CDR2 SVGAGI. CDR3 loop: CASSYRSSTGRAYEQYF. As DNA, the CDR3 is TGTGCCAGCAGTTACCGAAGCTCGACAGGGAGGGCCTACGAGCAGTACTTC.

J is TRBJ1-1 and V is TRBV29-1, with D maybe TRBD1 (6 bases). Germline assignment: CDR1 SQVTM and CDR2 ANQGSEA. V lost 3 bases, J lost 4 bases, and 12 bases lay in between. The CDR3 has 13 amino acids. This chain's CDR3 is CSVDIQGGTEAFF. The CDR3 coding sequence is TGCAGCGTTGATATACAGGGCGGCACTGAAGCTTTCTTT.

This clonotype has a count of ten or more. V is TRBV20-1 and J is TRBJ2-5, with 8 bases identical to TRBD1. V shed 8 bases, J shed 7 bases, and the junction held 12 bases outside the gene matches. Germline lookup yields CDR1 DFQATT and CDR2 SNEGSKA (reference sequence). This CDR3 is built from 13 residues. The CDR3 here is CSRAGRGQGTQYF. For the CDR3, the DNA is TGCAGTAGGGCAGGCAGGGGGCAGGGGACCCAGTACTTC.

V is TRBV20-1 and J is TRBJ2-5; weak D call: TRBD1 (6 bases). The CDR3 is 13 residues long. In germline, CDR1 is DFQATT, CDR2 SNEGSKA (reference sequence). CDR3 region: CSPSDRNQETQYF. Here the CDR3 DNA reads TGCTCCCCCTCCGACAGGAACCAAGAGACCCAGTACTTC.

The rearrangement links TRBV12-3 or TRBV12-4 to TRBJ1-2; a possible D gene is TRBD1 (6 bases). CDR3 length: 14 amino acids. Trimming removed 8 bases from V and 4 bases from J, with 17 bases in between. Here the CDR3 DNA reads TGTGCCAGCTCCAACACAGGGTTCGGCTATGGCTACACCTTC. Its protein is CASSNTGFGYGYTF.

The V call is TRBV20-1, the J call TRBJ2-7; TRBD1 is a possible D gene (6 bases). The V and J ends lost 6 bases and 1 base respectively, with 19 bases between them. The CDR3 contains 15 residues. Germline CDR1 is DFQATT and CDR2 is SNEGSKA (reference sequence). The CDR3 region is CSAINRVLGSYEQYF. The CDR3 region has the DNA TGCAGTGCCATAAACAGGGTCTTGGGTTCCTACGAGCAGTACTTC.